A selection of T cell receptor beta chains follows, all from one sample in a study of blood T cell repertoires in COVID-19. Here immunoSEQ multiplex PCR was the method, and the copy in TCRdb shows in-frame clones only, minus some. The sample carries about 250,000 clones, roughly 90% recorded once. Sequencing used PBMCs or T cells enriched from blood (not recorded which). The receptor set was obtained from a woman aged 25 to 39 with acute COVID-19. Both conserved end residues are part of each CDR3. The D gene is left open where the match is weak. Size is omitted from some rows. Given values are once, few, many or a class for expanded clones.

.,.,TRBV28,TRBJ2-7,TGTGCCAGCAGTTCCGCGGTCTACGAGCAGTACTTC,CASSSAVYEQYF
once,TRBD1,TRBV28,TRBJ2-7,TGTGCCAGCAGCTCCGACAGGGTCACCTACGAGCAGTACTTC,CASSSDRVTYEQYF
.,.,TRBV29-1,TRBJ1-5,TGCAGCGTGGCGGACAGTAGCAATCAGCCCCAGCATTTT,CSVADSSNQPQHF
.,TRBD2,TRBV3-1/TRBV3-2,TRBJ2-7,TGTGCCAGCACCAACAAGGGGCTAGCGGGGGGTACCTACGAGCAGTACTTC,CASTNKGLAGGTYEQYF
.,.,TRBV21-1,TRBJ1-1,TGTGCCAGCAGCGCGCCACAGGGATGTACTGAAGCTTTCTTT,CASSAPQGCTEAFF
.,TRBD1,TRBV18,TRBJ1-5,TGTGCCAGCTCGCCGGGACAGGAGCAGCCCCAGCATTTT,CASSPGQEQPQHF
.,TRBD1,TRBV6-5,TRBJ2-7,TGTGCCAGCACCAGGGGGACAGAGACTTCACGAGAGCAGTACTTC,CASTRGTETSREQYF
.,.,TRBV6-2/TRBV6-3,TRBJ2-7,TGTGCCAGCAGCGCCAGCCGCGGGTTTTACGAGCAGTACTTC,CASSASRGFYEQYF
once,.,TRBV28,TRBJ1-4,TGTGCCAGCAGATTGGGGGGAACTCCAACTAATGAAAAACTGTTTTTT,CASRLGGTPTNEKLFF
few,.,TRBV27,TRBJ2-2,TGTGCCAGCAGTTTACGGCAGGGGGGCACCGGGGAGCTGTTTTTT,CASSLRQGGTGELFF
.,TRBD1,TRBV5-1,TRBJ1-4,TGCGCCAGCAGCAAAGGACAGGGTCCATACTCAGGTGAAAAACTGTTTTTT,CASSKGQGPYSGEKLFF
.,TRBD2,TRBV4-2,TRBJ2-7,TGTGCCAGCAGCCAAGGCGCAGGCGGGGGTAGCTCCTACGAGCAGTACTTC,CASSQGAGGGSSYEQYF
.,.,TRBV4-1,TRBJ1-1,TGCGCCAGCAGCCAAGTAGGCGGGTCCACTGAAGCTTTCTTT,CASSQVGGSTEAFF
.,TRBD1,TRBV27,TRBJ1-5,TGTGCCAGCAGTTCCGGGACAGGGGGATATCAGCCCCAGCATTTT,CASSSGTGGYQPQHF
.,.,TRBV10-2,TRBJ1-1,TGCGCCAGCAGTGAGGGGCCTTGGGGGCCGGCGGCTGAAGCTTTCTTT,CASSEGPWGPAAEAFF
.,TRBD1,TRBV6-5,TRBJ1-4,TGTGCCAGCAGTTTCAGGCCGGGACAGGGTGGAGAAAAACTGTTTTTT,CASSFRPGQGGEKLFF
.,TRBD1,TRBV30,TRBJ1-5,TGTGCCTGGAGCCTTAACAGGGGATATAGCAATCAGCCCCAGCATTTT,CAWSLNRGYSNQPQHF
.,.,TRBV9,TRBJ1-3,TGTGCCAGCAGCGTGGGTGGGAGCTCTGGAAACACCATATATTTT,CASSVGGSSGNTIYF
once,.,TRBV28,TRBJ1-2,TGTGCCAGCAGCCGACAGGAATATGGCTACACCTTC,CASSRQEYGYTF
.,.,TRBV11-2,TRBJ1-1,TGTGCCAGCAGCTTATCGGGGGGTCCAGCTTTCTTT,CASSLSGGPAFF
.,.,TRBV28,TRBJ2-3,TGTGCCAGCAGTTTATTCCCACTCCGATTGGGCCCAGTCAATTCTAGCACAGATACGCAGTATTTT,CASSLFPLRLGPVNSSTDTQYF
.,.,TRBV10-1,TRBJ1-1,TGCGCCAGCAGTGTCGGGGTTGGGGCTGAAGCTTTCTTT,CASSVGVGAEAFF